Each of the 6 T cell receptor beta chains below was sequenced from the same sample in a study of T-cell reconstitution after alpha-beta-depleted transplantation in children. As it was prepared, the TCRbeta library received unique molecular identifiers. One entry per CDR3 protein results from TCRdb running MiXCR on the PCR reads. The table lists some 120,000 distinct CDR3 sequences, 10% of them singletons. Sequenced here: PBMCs, sampled before TCRalphabeta/CD19-depleted stem cell transplant. The receptors come from a boy between 2 and 10 years old with acute lymphoblastic leukemia, due to receive a stem cell transplant.

V gene TRBV29-1 combines with J gene TRBJ2-7, with 7 bases identical to TRBD2. With 4 bases clipped from V and 4 bases from J, the junction kept 13 bases outside the gene matches. This CDR3 is 15 amino acids long. The germline gives CDR1 SQVTM, CDR2 ANQGSEA. CDR3 sequence: CSVVGPSGLWYEQYF. The CDR3 DNA is TGCAGCGTTGTTGGTCCTAGCGGCTTATGGTACGAGCAGTACTTC.

This rearrangement joins TRBV27 to TRBJ2-5; 11 bases are shared with TRBD2. After removal of 4 bases from V and 1 base from J, the junction contained 5 bases not matched to a gene. This CDR3 is 16 amino acids long. Germline CDR1 MNHEY, CDR2 SMNVEV (reference sequence). The CDR3: CASSSWTSGLQETQYF. The DNA for the CDR3 is TGTGCCAGCAGTTCCTGGACTAGCGGGCTCCAAGAGACCCAGTACTTC.

The chain joins TRBV7-9 to TRBJ2-7; TRBD2 aligns across 14 bases. V lost 5 bases and J lost 5; bases outside the gene matches: 11. The CDR3 consists of 17 residues. Germline V gene sequence: CDR1 SEHNR, CDR2 FQNEAQ (reference sequence). This CDR3 is CASSSPRLAGGPDEQYF. In DNA form, the CDR3 reads TGTGCCAGCAGCAGCCCTAGACTAGCGGGAGGGCCGGACGAGCAGTACTTC.

This clonotype turned up a few times. This chain uses TRBV7-2 with TRBJ2-7, with TRBD2 matching over 13 bases. Germline values: CDR1 SGHTA, CDR2 FQGNSA. V was pared by 5 bases and J by 2 bases, with 3 bases of the junction left unmatched. The CDR3 contains 15 residues. This chain's CDR3 is CASSPLAGGPYEQYF. The DNA of the CDR3 is TGTGCCAGCAGCCCACTAGCGGGAGGGCCCTACGAGCAGTACTTC.

This clonotype appeared a few times. The chain employs TRBV7-9 and TRBJ2-7, with D possibly TRBD2 on 6 matching bases. V was trimmed by 4 bases and J by 3 bases, leaving 19 bases between them. The germline V gene encodes CDR1 SEHNR and CDR2 FQNEAQ (reference sequence). The CDR3 runs 16 residues. The CDR3 sequence is CASSSSISGNFYEQYF. CDR3 DNA sequence: TGTGCCAGCAGCTCCTCGATTAGCGGTAACTTCTACGAGCAGTACTTC.

This clonotype was seen more than once but under ten times. The rearrangement uses TRBV7-4 and TRBJ2-7, with D tentatively TRBD1 (6 bases). In germline, CDR1 is SGHVT, CDR2 SQSDAQ. The length of the CDR3 is 13 residues. Trimming removed 6 bases at V and 2 bases at J, with 11 bases between. The DNA of the CDR3 is TGTGCCAGCAGTCCTCAGGGGACCTACGAGCAGTACTTC. This translates into CASSPQGTYEQYF.